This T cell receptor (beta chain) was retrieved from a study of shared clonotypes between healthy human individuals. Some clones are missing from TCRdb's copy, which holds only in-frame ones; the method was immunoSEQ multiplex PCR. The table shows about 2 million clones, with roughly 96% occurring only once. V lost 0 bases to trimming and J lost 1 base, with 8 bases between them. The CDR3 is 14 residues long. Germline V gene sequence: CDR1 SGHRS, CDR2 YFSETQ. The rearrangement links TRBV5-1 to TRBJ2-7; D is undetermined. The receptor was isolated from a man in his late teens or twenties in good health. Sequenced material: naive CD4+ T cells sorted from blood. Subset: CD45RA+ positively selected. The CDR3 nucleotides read TGCGCCAGCAGCTTGGCCGTGCTATCCTACGAGCAGTACTTC. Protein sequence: CASSLAVLSYEQYF.